Following are 29 T cell receptor beta chains from one sample sequenced in a study of T cells after yellow fever vaccination. In TCRdb, the 5' RACE reads were re-called with MiXCR into one record per CDR3 protein. The repertoire holds around 310,000 distinct CDR3 sequences, less than 4.5% seen once, with around 20% in the top ten. The source material was PBMCs, sampled on the day of the yellow fever booster vaccination. Every receptor here comes from a man younger than 35 who received the YFV17D yellow fever vaccine.

This clonotype was counted many times. J is TRBJ2-6 and V is TRBV3-1; 10 nucleotides agree with TRBD1. CDR3 length: 20 residues. Looked up from germline, CDR1 is LGHDT and CDR2 is YNNKEL (reference sequence). The V segment lost 1 base and the J segment 4 bases; nucleotides outside the gene matches: 13. CDR3 region: CASSQVIDRGRDSGANVLTF. In DNA form, the CDR3 reads TGTGCCAGCAGCCAAGTGATAGACAGGGGGCGAGACTCCGGGGCCAACGTCCTGACTTTC.

The V gene is TRBV25-1, the J gene TRBJ1-5, with 11 nucleotides matching TRBD1. J lost 6 bases, V lost 6 bases, and 4 bases had no gene match. From germline, CDR1 is MGHDK and CDR2 SYGVNS. The CDR3 is 14 residues long. Written as DNA, the CDR3 is TGTGCCAGCAGGGACAGGGGGCAGGGTCAGCCCCAGCATTTT. It translates to CASRDRGQGQPQHF.

This chain uses TRBV5-4 with TRBJ2-3; D may match TRBD1 or TRBD2 (6 bases each). Germline loops: CDR1 SGHNT, CDR2 YYREEE (reference sequence). This CDR3 contains 15 residues. Trimming left V 1 base short and J 2 bases short, with 11 bases between. The CDR3 bases are TGTGCCAGCAGCTTGACGGGGGCGGCCACAGATACGCAGTATTTT. It codes for CASSLTGAATDTQYF.

At least ten counts were recorded for this clonotype. The chain couples TRBV20-1 to TRBJ2-7; D is unresolved. The CDR3 runs 12 residues. Germline values: CDR1 DFQATT, CDR2 SNEGSKA (reference sequence). The V end was cut by 0 bases, the J end by 4 bases, with 7 bases between. As DNA, the CDR3 is TGCAGTGCTAGAGATGACGTATACGAGCAGTACTTC. It yields the protein CSARDDVYEQYF.

This clonotype was found many times. V gene TRBV5-4 combines with J gene TRBJ2-1, with 10 bases aligning to TRBD1. V shed 4 bases and J 7 bases; nucleotides not matched to a gene: 8. The CDR3 contains 15 residues. Germline assignment: CDR1 SGHNT and CDR2 YYREEE (reference sequence). For the CDR3, the DNA is TGTGCCAGCAGCACCCGGGACAGGGGTCGGAATGAGCAGTTCTTC. This translates into CASSTRDRGRNEQFF.

This clonotype was found many times. This chain links TRBV6-2 or TRBV6-3 with TRBJ2-5; possibly TRBD1 or TRBD2 for D (5 bases each). Germline-derived CDR1 and CDR2 are MNHEY and SVGEGT. CDR3 length: 15 residues. V was trimmed by 2 bases and J by 1 base, leaving 11 bases between them. This CDR3 reads CASSYGTLIQETQYF. CDR3 sequence (DNA): TGTGCCAGCAGTTACGGGACGCTGATCCAAGAGACCCAGTACTTC.

Ten or more counts support this clonotype. This rearrangement joins TRBV7-9 to TRBJ2-3, with 7 bases matching TRBD2. The CDR3 runs to 16 residues. V dropped 5 bases and J dropped 2; count of bases not matched to a gene: 10. Germline loops: CDR1 SEHNR, CDR2 FQNEAQ (reference sequence). This CDR3 is CASSPRGSLNTDTQYF. In DNA form, the CDR3 reads TGTGCCAGCAGCCCGCGGGGGAGCTTGAACACAGATACGCAGTATTTT.

The genes are TRBV12-3 or TRBV12-4 and TRBJ2-1, with D perhaps given as TRBD1 or TRBD2 (5 bases each). The ends were cut back, 6 bases at V and 8 bases at J, with 17 bases in the middle. CDR3 length: 14 residues. The CDR3 region is CASRIGDPRDEQFF. The CDR3 DNA is TGTGCCAGCAGAATCGGGGACCCACGGGATGAGCAGTTCTTC.

This chain joins TRBV4-2 and TRBJ2-1; D ambiguous. Germline CDR1 LGHNA, CDR2 YNFKEQ. The length of the CDR3 is 14 residues. V was trimmed by 1 base and J by 4 bases, leaving 8 bases between them. The CDR3 region has the DNA TGTGCCAGCAGCCAAGGCGACGGGTACAATGAGCAGTTCTTC. Its protein is CASSQGDGYNEQFF.

The gene calls are TRBV5-6 and TRBJ1-5, with D possibly TRBD1 on 6 matching bases. V lost 1 base and J 6 bases, leaving 14 bases between the germline ends. The CDR3 has 15 amino acids. Germline values: CDR1 SGHDT, CDR2 YYEEEE. The CDR3 here is CASSLTGGRGQPQHF. CDR3 DNA: TGTGCCAGCAGCTTGACGGGGGGCCGTGGTCAGCCCCAGCATTTT.

This clonotype has just a few counts. The chain is built from TRBV5-1 and TRBJ1-2, with TRBD1 as a possible D gene (6 bases). The CDR3 covers 16 residues. The V gene's germline CDR1 is SGHRS and CDR2 YFSETQ. V lost 1 base to trimming and J lost 9 bases, with 22 bases between them. CDR3: CASSLSGGTDPTSYTF. CDR3 sequence (DNA): TGCGCCAGCAGCTTGTCCGGGGGCACCGACCCCACGAGCTACACCTTC.

The chain links TRBV19 to TRBJ2-3; D possibly corresponds to TRBD2 (5 bases). The V gene's germline CDR1 is LNHDA and CDR2 SQIVND (reference sequence). This CDR3 contains 13 residues. V was cut by 7 bases and J by 2 bases, with 10 bases left in between. The CDR3 protein is CASKPRATDTQYF. The CDR3 DNA sequence: TGTGCCAGTAAACCGCGGGCCACAGATACGCAGTATTTT. Looking up the rest from reference TRBV19 and TRBJ2-3 gives the full variable domain: DGGITQSPKYLFRKEGQNVTLSCEQNLNHDAMYWYRQDPGQGLRLIYYSQIVNDFQKGDIAEGYSVSREKKESFPLTVTSAQKNPTAFYLCASKPRATDTQYFGPGTRLTVL.

This clonotype showed up many times. This chain connects TRBV4-1 to TRBJ1-4; 8 bases align to TRBD1. The germline gives CDR1 MGHRA, CDR2 YSYEKL. The length of the CDR3 is 16 residues. The V gene end was trimmed by 4 bases and the J gene end by 7 bases; junction bases not matched to a gene: 11. The CDR3 sequence is CASSLQGTGGGEKLFF. CDR3 bases: TGCGCCAGCAGCCTCCAGGGGACAGGAGGGGGTGAAAAACTGTTTTTT.

This clonotype showed up just a few times. The chain uses TRBV7-9 and TRBJ1-5; D is perhaps TRBD1 (6 bases). Germline CDR1 SEHNR, CDR2 FQNEAQ (reference sequence). The CDR3 totals 14 residues. Deletions cut 4 bases from V and 3 bases from J, with 10 bases between. CDR3 sequence reads: CASSSTGPNQPQHF. As DNA, the CDR3 is TGTGCCAGCAGCTCAACAGGGCCCAATCAGCCCCAGCATTTT.

This clonotype was counted between two and nine times. The gene calls are TRBV10-3 and TRBJ2-3; D possibly corresponds to TRBD2 (6 bases). The germline V gene encodes CDR1 ENHRY and CDR2 SYGVKD. Trimming pared 5 bases from V and 2 bases from J, leaving 17 bases between. CDR3 size: 16 residues. DNA for the CDR3: TGTGCCATCAGTTCCCGAGGACTATCCGACACAGATACGCAGTATTTT. It specifies CAISSRGLSDTDTQYF.

The chain is built from TRBV4-1 and TRBJ1-3; D uncertain. The CDR3 length is 15 residues. Germline CDR1 is MGHRA and CDR2 is YSYEKL. The V end lost 4 bases, the J end lost 1 base, and 11 bases lay between the germline ends. CDR3 DNA sequence: TGCGCCAGCAGCCTCGGCCGGGTTTCTGGAAACACCATATATTTT. Its translation: CASSLGRVSGNTIYF.

In its sample, this clonotype was seen many times. CDR3: CAIRARAGTVVNEQYV. The CDR3 region has the DNA TGTGCCATACGAGCCCGGGCCGGGACAGTGGTCAACGAGCAGTACGTC. This chain joins TRBV6-2 or TRBV6-3 and TRBJ2-7; 7 positions agree with TRBD1. This CDR3 has 16 amino acids. V was clipped by 10 bases and J by 5 bases; unmatched bases: 20. The germline V gene has CDR1 MNHEY and CDR2 SVGEGT.

This clonotype was detected only a few times. This chain connects TRBV7-8 to TRBJ2-7; tentatively, D is TRBD1 (6 bases). This CDR3 is built from 13 residues. Germline loops: CDR1 SGHVS, CDR2 FQNEAQ. The V end lost 5 bases, the J end lost 4 bases, and 12 bases lay between the germline ends. The CDR3 region is CASSHLTGYEQYV. In DNA form, the CDR3 reads TGTGCCAGCAGCCACCTGACAGGATACGAGCAGTACGTC.

The chain uses TRBV5-6 and TRBJ2-5, with 12 bases fitting TRBD2. Germline V CDR1 and CDR2: SGHDT, YYEEEE. This CDR3 contains 18 residues. The V and J ends lost 2 bases and 4 bases, in that order; junction bases with no gene match: 12. The CDR3: CASSFYHPSGGVRETQYF. Here the CDR3 DNA reads TGTGCCAGCAGCTTCTATCACCCTAGCGGGGGGGTTCGAGAGACCCAGTACTTC.

This clonotype was picked up many times. The rearrangement uses TRBV20-1 and TRBJ1-4; the match to TRBD1 covers 7 bases. The ends lost 5 bases at V and 9 bases at J; junction bases unmatched: 9. Looked up from germline, CDR1 is DFQATT and CDR2 is SNEGSKA (reference sequence). The CDR3 has 13 amino acids. The chain's CDR3 is CSAPEGDRKKLFF. Here the CDR3 DNA reads TGCAGTGCTCCCGAGGGGGACAGAAAAAAACTGTTTTTT.

This clonotype showed up just a few times. The CDR3 DNA follows: TGTGCCAGCAGCCCGGGGACAGGTAGAGCTTTCTTT. Translation: CASSPGTGRAFF. This chain connects TRBV7-3 to TRBJ1-1; 8 positions match TRBD1. The CDR3 sequence is 12 residues long. From germline, CDR1 is SGHTA and CDR2 FQGTGA. Unmatched junction bases numbered 6, after V lost 5 bases and J lost 10 bases.

This clonotype was counted many times. The chain employs TRBV5-4 and TRBJ2-7; possible D gene TRBD1, 6 bases. Trimming left V 0 bases short and J 1 base short, with 14 bases between. From germline, CDR1 is SGHNT and CDR2 YYREEE (reference sequence). This CDR3 spans 16 amino acids. The chain's CDR3 is CASSLDGGGRSYEQYF. CDR3 coding DNA: TGTGCCAGCAGCTTGGATGGGGGCGGAAGGTCCTACGAGCAGTACTTC.

This clonotype was counted at least ten times. This chain uses TRBV11-2 with TRBJ2-5, with a possible D match to TRBD1 (5 bases). Per germline, CDR1 SGHAT and CDR2 FQNNGV. The CDR3 has 17 residues. V gave up 4 bases and J gave up 0 bases, with 18 bases separating them. CDR3 protein: CASSSILGAHNQETQYF. The CDR3 DNA reads as TGTGCCAGCAGCTCCATCCTTGGGGCGCACAACCAAGAGACCCAGTACTTC.

This clonotype was seen at least ten times. The chain uses TRBV11-2 and TRBJ2-1; 12 nucleotides align to TRBD2. After removal of 5 bases from V and 15 bases from J, the junction contained 5 bases not matched to a gene. This CDR3 is 12 amino acids long. CDR1 is SGHAT and CDR2 is FQNNGV in the germline V gene. The CDR3 DNA sequence: TGTGCCAGCAGCCCCCTAGCGGGGGGGTGGTTCTTC. Translation: CASSPLAGGWFF.

This clonotype was seen ten or more times. The chain links TRBV12-3 or TRBV12-4 to TRBJ1-2; D is undetermined. This CDR3 has 13 residues. V lost 2 bases to trimming and J lost 3 bases, with 7 bases between them. CDR3 protein: CASSLSAHYGYTF. CDR3 in DNA: TGTGCCAGCAGTTTATCCGCTCACTATGGCTACACCTTC.

This clonotype has a count of ten or more. The rearrangement uses TRBV12-3 or TRBV12-4 and TRBJ2-2, with D possibly matching TRBD1 (5 bases). This CDR3 contains 14 residues. Trimming took off 4 bases at V and 4 bases at J, with 10 bases between the two ends. The CDR3 loop is CASSSTGSTGELFF. Here the CDR3 DNA reads TGTGCCAGCAGTTCAACAGGTAGCACCGGGGAGCTGTTTTTT.

The table lists this clonotype with many counts. The J gene is TRBJ2-5, the V gene TRBV5-6; D not resolved. This CDR3 is 13 amino acids long. V lost 1 base, J lost 0 bases, and 4 bases lay in between. CDR1 and CDR2 (germline): SGHDT, YYEEEE. The CDR3 coding sequence is TGTGCCAGCAGCTTGTTCCACCAAGAGACCCAGTACTTC. It translates to CASSLFHQETQYF. The variable domain in full, with the rest retrieved from reference TRBV5-6 and TRBJ2-5, is DAGVTQSPTHLIKTRGQQVTLRCSPKSGHDTVSWYQQALGQGPQFIFQYYEEEERQRGNFPDRFSGHQFPNYSSELNVNALLLGDSALYLCASSLFHQETQYFGPGTRLLVL.

This clonotype occurred many times. The chain uses TRBV7-6 and TRBJ2-1; D uncertain. In germline, CDR1 is SGHVS, CDR2 FNYEAQ. V was trimmed by 2 bases and J by 0 bases, leaving 5 bases between them. The CDR3 covers 14 residues. CDR3 protein: CASSLPSSYNEQFF. The CDR3 bases are TGTGCCAGCAGCTTACCTAGCTCCTACAATGAGCAGTTCTTC.

This clonotype was found many times. The chain joins TRBV7-6 to TRBJ1-1; TRBD1 matches at 7 bases. J gave up 5 bases and V 6 bases, and 9 bases lay outside the gene matches. The CDR3 is 14 amino acids. The germline V gene has CDR1 SGHVS and CDR2 FNYEAQ. The CDR3 reads CASRPGGRRTEAFF. DNA for the CDR3: TGTGCCAGCAGACCAGGGGGGCGGAGGACTGAAGCTTTCTTT.